This entry lists 28 T cell receptor beta chains sequenced from one sample in a study of glioma-infiltrating T cells. Using RNA template, CDR3s of TCR alpha and beta were amplified with iRepertoire arm-PCR. Using its own MiXCR run on the multiplex PCR reads, TCRdb lists one record per CDR3 protein. The sample includes more than 350,000 distinct CDR3 sequences, around 38% of them seen just once. Sequences were obtained from glioma tissue, nonneoplastic brain tissue, or PBMCs (not recorded which). The source is a human donor with low-grade glioma or glioblastoma, undergoing nonglioma brain surgery, or in good health (not recorded which).

Note on this clonotype: With a much larger clone just one base away, this may be a read error. The chain recombines TRBV27 with TRBJ2-1; TRBD2 might be the D (6 bases). V lost 5 bases to trimming and J lost 9 bases, with 14 bases between them. Germline CDR1 and CDR2: MNHEY and SMNVEV (reference sequence). The CDR3 totals 13 residues. The CDR3 sequence is CASSPHGGSEQFF. CDR3 nucleotides: TGTGCCAGCAGTCCCCATGGGGGGAGTGAGCAGTTCTTC.

In the case of this clonotype: This could be a read error, since a much larger clone is one nucleotide away. The J gene is TRBJ2-3, the V gene TRBV7-9; D may correspond to TRBD1 or TRBD2 (5 bases each). CDR1 is SEHNR and CDR2 is FQNEAQ in the germline V gene (reference sequence). CDR3 length: 12 residues. V lost 8 bases and J lost 4, with 10 bases in between. The CDR3 DNA reads as TGTGCCAGCTACATGGGGGCAGATACGCAGTATTTT. The encoded protein is CASYMGADTQYF. Based on the CDR3 plus reference TRBV7-9 and TRBJ2-3, the full variable domain is DTGVSQNPRHKITKRGQNVTFRCDPISEHNRLYWYRQTLGQGPEFLTYFQNEAQLEKSRLLSDRFSAERPKGSFSTLEIQRTEQGDSAMYLCASYMGADTQYFGPGTRLTVL.

The genes are TRBV29-1 and TRBJ2-7, with unresolved D. With 4 bases removed from V and 2 bases from J, the gap between germline ends came to 6 bases. CDR1 is SQVTM and CDR2 is ANQGSEA in the germline V gene. This CDR3 region has 11 residues. The CDR3 spells CSVGWTYEQYF. As DNA, the CDR3 is TGCAGCGTTGGTTGGACCTACGAGCAGTACTTC.

The sample holds many counts of this clonotype. The rearrangement uses TRBV6-5 and TRBJ1-1; D not resolved. The V end was cut by 0 bases, the J end by 1 base, with 9 bases between. CDR3 size: 15 residues. CDR1 MNHEY and CDR2 SVGAGI come from the germline V gene. This CDR3 reads CASSYSRSGNTEAFF. CDR3 sequence (DNA): TGTGCCAGCAGTTACTCACGGAGTGGGAACACTGAAGCTTTCTTT.

Remarks on this clonotype: A much larger clone lies one base from this, so it may be a read error. The CDR3 here is CSAIENSYNEQFF. DNA for the CDR3: TGCAGTGCTATAGAGAACTCCTACAATGAGCAGTTCTTC. The chain couples TRBV20-1 to TRBJ2-1; no definite D call. Germline lookup yields CDR1 DFQATT and CDR2 SNEGSKA (reference sequence). V lost 4 bases and J 0 bases, leaving 7 bases between the germline ends. The length of the CDR3 is 13 residues.

This clonotype came up many times. Germline and junction disagree at one end, which may indicate a read error. The chain links TRBV27 to TRBJ2-7, with a weak D call TRBD2 (6 bases). CDR1 and CDR2 (germline): MNHEY, SMNVEV (reference sequence). The CDR3 covers 14 residues. The CDR3 here is CANSSRDSTYEQYF. As DNA, the CDR3 is TGTGCCAACAGTTCCCGGGACTCGACCTACGAGCAGTACTTC.

This rearrangement joins TRBV28 to TRBJ1-2; no reliable D call. V lost 6 bases to trimming and J lost 6 bases, with 14 bases between them. CDR1 MDHEN and CDR2 SYDVKM come from the germline V gene. The length of the CDR3 is 13 residues. The CDR3 DNA sequence: TGTGCCAGCAGCCCCCATGGAGGGAATGGCTACACCTTC. Translating gives CASSPHGGNGYTF.

This clonotype was detected many times. This chain connects TRBV27 to TRBJ2-1; TRBD2 aligns across 7 bases. Germline V gene sequence: CDR1 MNHEY, CDR2 SMNVEV (reference sequence). With 6 bases clipped from V and 2 bases from J, the junction kept 7 bases outside the gene matches. CDR3 length equals 15 residues. The CDR3 loop is CASRLWGGTYNEQFF. The CDR3 DNA is TGTGCCAGCAGACTATGGGGGGGAACCTACAATGAGCAGTTCTTC.

This clonotype was seen just once. The chain links TRBV5-1 to TRBJ2-7, with unresolved D. V was pared by 3 bases and J by 3 bases, with 13 bases between. The CDR3 totals 14 residues. CDR1 SGHRS and CDR2 YFSETQ come from the germline V gene. CDR3 sequence: CASSSDHRVYEQYF. The CDR3 DNA follows: TGCGCCAGCAGCTCGGACCATCGGGTCTACGAGCAGTACTTC.

This clonotype was recorded a few times. The gene calls are TRBV7-9 and TRBJ1-1; the D is unclear. CDR1 SEHNR and CDR2 FQNEAQ come from the germline V gene (reference sequence). The CDR3 has 11 amino acids. The ends were cut back, 2 bases at V and 7 bases at J, with 5 bases in the middle. The CDR3, as DNA: TGTGCCAGCAGCTTATTACATGAAGCTTTCTTT. Its protein is CASSLLHEAFF.

The chain carries TRBV28 and TRBJ2-6, with D uncertain. Trimming shortened V by 3 bases and J by 0 bases, and 15 bases separated the two germline ends. Germline V lookup: CDR1 MDHEN, CDR2 SYDVKM. The CDR3 spans 18 residues. The CDR3 nucleotides read TGTGCCAGCAGTTTCCCCTTAATTAGGAGCTCTGGGGCCAACGTCCTGACTTTC. Amino acid sequence: CASSFPLIRSSGANVLTF.

CDR3 sequence reads: CASNSGAGELFF. The CDR3 coding sequence is TGCGCCAGCAACTCAGGGGCCGGGGAGCTGTTTTTT. The chain links TRBV5-1 to TRBJ2-2, with D possibly being TRBD1 (6 bases). Trimming cost V 6 bases and J 6 bases, with 9 bases left between them. Germline CDR1 is SGHRS and CDR2 is YFSETQ. This CDR3 spans 12 amino acids.

The chain has TRBV6-1 and TRBJ1-1; D unclear. Germline V gene data show CDR1 as MNHNS and CDR2 as SASEGT. This CDR3 spans 13 amino acids. V gave up 2 bases and J gave up 4 bases, with 8 bases separating them. CDR3 region: CASSEWEVTEAFF. CDR3 nucleotide sequence: TGTGCCAGCAGTGAATGGGAAGTCACTGAAGCTTTCTTT.

This rearrangement joins TRBV25-1 to TRBJ1-6; D is ambiguous. V gave up 3 bases and J gave up 5 bases, with 8 bases separating them. Germline CDR1 is MGHDK and CDR2 is SYGVNS. The CDR3 consists of 14 residues. CDR3 protein: CASSDSRDNSPLHF. The CDR3 bases are TGTGCCAGCAGTGACAGCCGGGATAATTCACCCCTCCACTTT. The full variable domain, completed using reference TRBV25-1 and TRBJ1-6, is EADIYQTPRYLVIGTGKKITLECSQTMGHDKMYWYQQDPGMELHLIHYSYGVNSTEKGDLSSESTVSRIRTEHFPLTLESARPSHTSQYLCASSDSRDNSPLHFGNGTRLTVT.

This clonotype showed up just a few times. CDR3 DNA: TGCGCCAGCAGCCAAGATTGGGTTCCTGGGGCCAACGTCCTGACTTTC. Translation: CASSQDWVPGANVLTF. V gene TRBV4-3 combines with J gene TRBJ2-6; D is ambiguous. CDR1 and CDR2 from the germline V gene are LGHNA and YSLEER. The CDR3 is made up of 16 amino acids. The V end lost 0 bases, the J end lost 2 bases, and 8 bases lay between the germline ends.

About this clonotype itself: A much larger clonotype is one base distant, so this may be a read error. No conserved phenylalanine or tryptophan ends this CDR3, so it is likely a read error. The rearrangement links TRBV6-1 to TRBJ1-2; no clear D gene. This CDR3 region has 13 residues. Germline values: CDR1 MNHNS, CDR2 SASEGT. The V end was cut by 8 bases, the J end by 3 bases, with 13 bases between. CDR3 nucleotides: TGTGCCAGCTCCGCCGGGCTCTACTATGGCTACACCATC. This encodes CASSAGLYYGYTI.

The table lists this clonotype with a few counts. V is TRBV6-2 or TRBV6-3 and J is TRBJ2-5, with 7 nucleotides matching TRBD1. The length of the CDR3 is 16 residues. The germline V gene encodes CDR1 MNHEY and CDR2 SVGEGT. V lost 2 bases and J lost 2; bases outside the gene matches: 8. The CDR3 loop is CASSYRTGTVQETQYF. CDR3 in DNA: TGTGCCAGCAGTTACCGCACCGGGACAGTGCAAGAGACCCAGTACTTC.

The chain carries TRBV7-2 and TRBJ2-3; 9 bases match TRBD2. The CDR3 has 17 residues. The V and J ends lost 1 base and 1 base, in that order; junction bases with no gene match: 6. Looked up from germline, CDR1 is SGHTA and CDR2 is FQGNSA. CDR3 loop: CASSLVRREGGTDTQYF. The CDR3 DNA is TGTGCCAGCAGCTTAGTCCGGCGGGAGGGCGGCACAGATACGCAGTATTTT. The full variable domain, its missing parts supplied by reference TRBV7-2 and TRBJ2-3, is GAGVSQSPSNKVTEKGKDVELRCDPISGHTALYWYRQSLGQGLEFLIYFQGNSAPDKSGLPSDRFSAERTGGSVSTLTIQRTQQEDSAVYLCASSLVRREGGTDTQYFGPGTRLTVL.

As for this clonotype: This may be a read error, as it is one base from a much larger clone. Here the CDR3 reads CASRLGQGAIEQDF. The DNA of the CDR3 is TGTGCCAGCAGACTTGGACAGGGGGCAATCGAGCAGGACTTC. V is TRBV6-2 or TRBV6-3 and J is TRBJ2-5, with 11 bases that match TRBD1. Per the germline V gene, CDR1 is MNHEY and CDR2 is SVGEGT. CDR3 length equals 14 residues.

This clonotype was recorded at least ten times. The rearrangement uses TRBV6-1 and TRBJ1-5; tentative D call: TRBD1 (5 bases). Looked up from germline, CDR1 is MNHNS and CDR2 is SASEGT. The CDR3 sequence is 15 residues long. V lost 11 bases and J 0 bases, leaving 17 bases between the germline ends. The CDR3 DNA reads TGTGCCCATCTTGCGACAGATTATAGCAATCAGCCCCAGCATTTT. It yields the protein CAHLATDYSNQPQHF.

This clonotype has a single count. V is TRBV28 and J is TRBJ2-3; D might be TRBD1 or TRBD2, each matching 5 bases. Germline loops: CDR1 MDHEN, CDR2 SYDVKM. The CDR3 has 15 amino acids. Trimming removed 3 bases from V and 2 bases from J, with 12 bases in between. In DNA, the CDR3 is TGTGCCAGCAGTTTCTCTAGAGGGGACACAGATACGCAGTATTTT. Translation gives CASSFSRGDTDTQYF.

The gene calls are TRBV20-1 and TRBJ2-1, with TRBD2 matching 16 bases. The CDR3 length is 14 residues. Germline V CDR1 and CDR2: DFQATT, SNEGSKA (reference sequence). The junction had 5 bases not matched to a gene; V was cut back by 6 bases and J by 9 bases. The CDR3 region is CSAGTSGRASEQFF. CDR3 in DNA: TGCAGTGCAGGGACTAGCGGGAGGGCCAGTGAGCAGTTCTTC.

This clonotype was picked up a small number of times. The chain joins TRBV2 to TRBJ2-7; 8 bases agree with TRBD1. Germline loops: CDR1 SNHLY, CDR2 FYNNEI. V shed 6 bases, J shed 3 bases, and the junction held 4 bases outside the gene matches. The CDR3 has 13 amino acids. The chain's CDR3 is CASRDRAYYEQYF. The CDR3 coding sequence is TGTGCCAGCAGGGACAGGGCCTACTACGAGCAGTACTTC.

Points on this clonotype: This may arise from a read error, as a much more abundant clone is one base away. J is TRBJ2-7 and V is TRBV28, with 8 bases matching TRBD1. CDR1 is MDHEN, CDR2 SYDVKM, per germline. V gave up 5 bases and J gave up 2 bases; unmatched junction bases: 8. The CDR3 spans 15 residues. CDR3 sequence (DNA): TGTGCCAGCAGTGCTACAGGGGGAAGCCCCTACGAGCAGTACTTC. Translation: CASSATGGSPYEQYF. The whole variable domain, filled in from reference TRBV28 and TRBJ2-7, reads DVKVTQSSRYLVKRTGEKVFLECVQDMDHENMFWYRQDPGLGLRLIYFSYDVKMKEKGDIPEGYSVSREKKERFSLILESASTNQTSMYLCASSATGGSPYEQYFGPGTRLTVT.

Many counts were recorded for this clonotype. V usage is TRBV15 and J usage is TRBJ2-3, with D tentatively TRBD1 (6 bases). Germline V CDR1 and CDR2: LNHNV, YYDKDF (reference sequence). The CDR3 extends over 13 amino acids. V gave up 7 bases and J gave up 2 bases, with 10 bases separating them. The CDR3 protein is CATKTGFTDTQYF. Here the CDR3 DNA reads TGTGCCACCAAGACAGGATTCACAGATACGCAGTATTTT.

The chain joins TRBV3-1 to TRBJ2-7; D is uncertain. The CDR3 length is 12 residues. The germline CDR1 and CDR2 sequences are LGHDT and YNNKEL (reference sequence). V was pared by 0 bases and J by 5 bases, with 5 bases between. DNA of the CDR3: TGTGCCAGCAGCCAAGACCAGAACGAGCAGTACTTC. It codes for CASSQDQNEQYF.

The chain employs TRBV7-9 and TRBJ1-2; 8 nucleotides line up with TRBD1. CDR3 size: 14 residues. In germline, CDR1 is SEHNR, CDR2 FQNEAQ (reference sequence). The J segment lost 2 bases and the V segment lost 6 bases, leaving 5 bases of the junction unmatched. Here the CDR3 reads CASSYGQGNYGYTF. The CDR3 nucleotides read TGTGCCAGCAGTTACGGACAGGGAAACTATGGCTACACCTTC. Filled out from reference TRBV7-9 and TRBJ1-2, the complete variable domain reads DTGVSQNPRHKITKRGQNVTFRCDPISEHNRLYWYRQTLGQGPEFLTYFQNEAQLEKSRLLSDRFSAERPKGSFSTLEIQRTEQGDSAMYLCASSYGQGNYGYTFGSGTRLTVV.

Details on this clonotype: A much larger clone lies a single base off, so this may be a read error. The chain carries TRBV20-1 and TRBJ2-7; the D gene is possibly TRBD2 (6 bases). Germline-derived CDR1 and CDR2 are DFQATT and SNEGSKA (reference sequence). Trimming took off 5 bases at V and 6 bases at J, with 23 bases between the two ends. This CDR3 is 15 amino acids long. The CDR3 protein is CSASNGTLVKGEQYF. CDR3 DNA sequence: TGCAGTGCTTCAAACGGGACTCTGGTGAAGGGCGAGCAGTACTTC.